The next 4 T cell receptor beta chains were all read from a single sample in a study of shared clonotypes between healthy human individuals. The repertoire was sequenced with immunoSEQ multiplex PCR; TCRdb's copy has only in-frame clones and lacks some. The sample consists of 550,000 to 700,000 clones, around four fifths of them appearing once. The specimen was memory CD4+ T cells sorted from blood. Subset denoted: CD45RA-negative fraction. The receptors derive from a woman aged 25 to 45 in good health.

In DNA, the CDR3 is TGTGCCAGCTCGCCGGCGTCCACGAACACTGAAGCTTTCTTT. Protein: CASSPASTNTEAFF. The chain joins TRBV18 to TRBJ1-1; D remains ambiguous. Trimming removed 6 bases at V and 1 base at J, with 12 bases between. Germline V gene data show CDR1 as KGHSH and CDR2 as LQKENI. This CDR3 spans 14 amino acids.

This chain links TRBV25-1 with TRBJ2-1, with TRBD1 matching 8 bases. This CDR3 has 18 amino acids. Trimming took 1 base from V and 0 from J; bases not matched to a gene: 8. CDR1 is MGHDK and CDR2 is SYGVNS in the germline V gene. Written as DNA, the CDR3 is TGTGCCAGCAGTGAATCGATGGGACAGGACCTCTCCTACAATGAGCAGTTCTTC. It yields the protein CASSESMGQDLSYNEQFF.

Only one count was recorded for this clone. In DNA, the CDR3 is TGTGCCAGTAGTATTACTAGCAGCACAGATACGCAGTATTTT. It translates to CASSITSSTDTQYF. This chain uses TRBV19 with TRBJ2-3; weak D call: TRBD2 (6 bases). Germline lookup yields CDR1 LNHDA and CDR2 SQIVND (reference sequence). CDR3 length equals 14 residues. V lost 3 bases and J lost 0, with 7 bases in between.

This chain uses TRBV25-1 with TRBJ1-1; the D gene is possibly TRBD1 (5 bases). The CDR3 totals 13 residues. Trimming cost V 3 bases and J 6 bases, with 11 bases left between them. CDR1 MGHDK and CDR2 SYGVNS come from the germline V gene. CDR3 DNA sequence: TGTGCCAGCAGTGAGGGGCAGAGGGCTGAAGCTTTCTTT. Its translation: CASSEGQRAEAFF.